This passage covers 31 T cell receptor beta chains from one sample sequenced in a study of response to subunit inactivated influenza vaccine. TCRdb independently ran MiXCR on the RT-PCR reads; one entry per CDR3 protein. The table lists around 570,000 distinct CDR3 sequences, approximately 10% of them singletons. The same sample was also used in a study of T cells expressing NK-cell markers. That study reports: The authors generated TCR beta cDNA through 5'RACE template switching with UMIs.

This material consisted of PBMCs from blood, taken on the day of vaccination. The receptors derive from a man aged 45 to 65 who received an inactivated influenza vaccine.

A few counts support this clonotype. The V gene is TRBV7-6, the J gene TRBJ2-3; perhaps D is TRBD1 or TRBD2 (6 bases each). The CDR3 has 16 residues. V lost 0 bases, J lost 4 bases, and 14 bases lay in between. Germline CDR1 SGHVS, CDR2 FNYEAQ. The CDR3: CASSLATGAIADTQYF. The CDR3 DNA reads TGTGCCAGCAGCTTAGCAACGGGGGCAATTGCAGATACGCAGTATTTT.

The rearrangement links TRBV6-2 or TRBV6-3 to TRBJ2-7; either TRBD1 or TRBD2 may fit D (6 bases each). Germline V gives CDR1 MNHEY, CDR2 SVGEGT. V shed 6 bases and J shed 0 bases, with 18 bases lying between them. The CDR3 runs to 16 residues. The CDR3 coding sequence is TGTGCCAGCAGCCAACCGGGACAAGCGGGCTCCTACGAGCAGTACTTC. Translating gives CASSQPGQAGSYEQYF.

A few counts support this clonotype. V is TRBV10-3 and J is TRBJ2-2; D uncertain. Trimming took 0 bases from V and 5 from J, leaving 4 bases between them. The length of the CDR3 is 13 residues. Germline-derived CDR1 and CDR2 are ENHRY and SYGVKD. Here the CDR3 reads CAISESQTGELFF. The CDR3 coding sequence is TGTGCCATCAGTGAGTCCCAGACCGGGGAGCTGTTTTTT.

The chain has TRBV7-9 and TRBJ2-2; TRBD2 matches at 10 bases. CDR1 and CDR2 (germline): SEHNR, FQNEAQ (reference sequence). V trimming: 8 bases; J trimming: 6 bases; junction bases outside the gene matches: 12. This CDR3 has 16 residues. CDR3 nucleotide sequence: TGTGCCAGCTGGGAGACCGGGACTAGCGTGGCCGGGGAGCTGTTTTTT. Amino acids: CASWETGTSVAGELFF.

V gene TRBV28 combines with J gene TRBJ1-2; D remains ambiguous. The V and J ends lost 5 bases and 7 bases respectively, with 17 bases between them. Germline V gene sequence: CDR1 MDHEN, CDR2 SYDVKM. The CDR3 is made up of 14 amino acids. Written as DNA, the CDR3 is TGTGCCAGCAGTCCGGAGGGATCGGTGGGTGGCTACACCTTC. Translating gives CASSPEGSVGGYTF.

This clonotype was counted many times. The genes are TRBV7-9 and TRBJ2-7; D uncertain. Germline V lookup: CDR1 SEHNR, CDR2 FQNEAQ (reference sequence). V was pared by 4 bases and J by 2 bases, with 12 bases between. This CDR3 comprises 14 residues. The CDR3 loop reads CASSSHGLAYEQYF. DNA of the CDR3: TGTGCCAGCAGCTCTCACGGATTAGCCTACGAGCAGTACTTC.

This clonotype turned up a few times. The chain combines TRBV6-1 with TRBJ1-1; D possibly corresponds to TRBD1 (5 bases). V gave up 1 base and J gave up 3 bases, with 12 bases separating them. This CDR3 spans 15 amino acids. Germline values: CDR1 MNHNS, CDR2 SASEGT. CDR3 sequence reads: CASSEVVGPHTEAFF. The CDR3, as DNA: TGTGCCAGCAGTGAAGTTGTGGGGCCTCACACTGAAGCTTTCTTT.

This clonotype appeared many times. This sequence joins TRBV9 and TRBJ2-1; maybe TRBD2 (6 bases). Germline V gives CDR1 SGDLS, CDR2 YYNGEE. This CDR3 has 15 amino acids. Trimming left V 5 bases short and J 5 bases short, with 17 bases between. The DNA of the CDR3 is TGTGCCAGCAGATCGTCGGGCGGGACTCACAATGAGCAGTTCTTC. It codes for CASRSSGGTHNEQFF.

In this sample, this clonotype turned up many times. CDR3 coding DNA: TGCAGTGCTAGTAGCGGGGGCTCGGAGACCCAGTACTTC. Encoded protein: CSASSGGSETQYF. This chain uses TRBV20-1 with TRBJ2-5; 9 nucleotides match TRBD2. Trimming took 3 bases from V and 5 from J; bases not matched to a gene: 4. The CDR3 is made up of 13 amino acids. CDR1 DFQATT and CDR2 SNEGSKA come from the germline V gene (reference sequence).

There are a few counts of this clonotype. The DNA of the CDR3 is TGCGCCAGCAGCTTGGTGGACGCAAAAGAGACCCAGTACTTC. This codes for CASSLVDAKETQYF. The V gene is TRBV5-1, the J gene TRBJ2-5; D ambiguous. Germline CDR1 is SGHRS and CDR2 is YFSETQ. There are 14 residues in the CDR3. The germline V and J ends were trimmed by 0 bases and 3 bases, with 9 bases remaining between them. The full variable domain, completed using reference TRBV5-1 and TRBJ2-5, is KAGVTQTPRYLIKTRGQQVTLSCSPISGHRSVSWYQQTPGQGLQFLFEYFSETQRNKGNFPGRFSGRQFSNSRSEMNVSTLELGDSALYLCASSLVDAKETQYFGPGTRLLVL.

This clonotype was observed a handful of times. This chain joins TRBV24-1 and TRBJ1-4; a weak D match, TRBD1 (5 bases). CDR3 length: 13 residues. Per the germline V gene, CDR1 is KGHDR and CDR2 is SFDVKD. Trimming left V 4 bases short and J 5 bases short, with 7 bases between. The CDR3 sequence: CATSDRANEKLFF. DNA for the CDR3: TGTGCCACCAGTGACAGGGCCAATGAAAAACTGTTTTTT.

The genes are TRBV7-6 and TRBJ2-2, with D maybe TRBD1 (5 bases). Deletions cut 7 bases from V and 0 bases from J, with 9 bases between. The CDR3 contains 14 residues. Germline lookup yields CDR1 SGHVS and CDR2 FNYEAQ. As DNA, the CDR3 is TGTGCCAGCACACGACAGTCGAACACCGGGGAGCTGTTTTTT. This encodes CASTRQSNTGELFF. The full variable domain, its missing parts supplied by reference TRBV7-6 and TRBJ2-2, is GAGVSQSPRYKVTKRGQDVALRCDPISGHVSLYWYRQALGQGPEFLTYFNYEAQQDKSGLPNDRFSAERPEGSISTLTIQRTEQRDSAMYRCASTRQSNTGELFFGEGSRLTVL.

This clonotype has a count of ten or more. The V gene is TRBV19, the J gene TRBJ1-5, with no clear D. Germline V lookup: CDR1 LNHDA, CDR2 SQIVND (reference sequence). V was clipped by 3 bases and J by 4 bases, with 7 bases between them. The CDR3 sequence is 13 residues long. CDR3 sequence: CASSMTGNQPQHF. The DNA for the CDR3 is TGTGCCAGTAGTATGACGGGTAATCAGCCCCAGCATTTT. Full variable domain (outside the CDR3, taken from reference TRBV19 and TRBJ1-5): DGGITQSPKYLFRKEGQNVTLSCEQNLNHDAMYWYRQDPGQGLRLIYYSQIVNDFQKGDIAEGYSVSREKKESFPLTVTSAQKNPTAFYLCASSMTGNQPQHFGDGTRLSIL.

The chain is built from TRBV18 and TRBJ2-5; 8 bases agree with TRBD2. The CDR3 contains 16 residues. J lost 0 bases, V lost 3 bases, and 6 bases had no gene match. CDR1 and CDR2 (germline): KGHSH, LQKENI. The CDR3 reads CASSPQQRGYQETQYF. Written as DNA, the CDR3 is TGTGCCAGCTCACCGCAACAGCGGGGGTACCAAGAGACCCAGTACTTC.

V and J are TRBV20-1 and TRBJ2-2; no clear D. The germline V and J ends were trimmed by 2 bases and 5 bases, with 6 bases remaining between them. CDR1 is DFQATT and CDR2 is SNEGSKA in the germline V gene (reference sequence). This CDR3 has 12 residues. The CDR3 loop reads CSARFLTGELFF. The CDR3 bases are TGCAGTGCTAGATTCCTTACCGGGGAGCTGTTTTTT.

In its sample, this clonotype was seen a few times. V usage is TRBV15 and J usage is TRBJ2-7; 8 bases fit TRBD1. V was clipped by 4 bases and J by 5 bases; unmatched bases: 7. The V gene's germline CDR1 is LNHNV and CDR2 YYDKDF (reference sequence). The CDR3 has 14 residues. This chain's CDR3 is CATSNQDRAHEQYF. Here the CDR3 DNA reads TGTGCCACCAGCAACCAGGACAGGGCCCACGAGCAGTACTTC.

The CDR3 sequence is CASSPTDREATEAFF. CDR3 coding DNA: TGTGCCAGCAGTCCCACGGACAGGGAGGCCACTGAAGCTTTCTTT. The chain has TRBV28 and TRBJ1-1; TRBD1 aligns across 8 bases. Germline CDR1 and CDR2: MDHEN and SYDVKM. This CDR3 has 15 residues. Trimming at V came to 5 bases and at J to 4 bases, leaving 9 bases not matched to a gene.

The J gene is TRBJ2-2, the V gene TRBV5-1; 9 bases map to TRBD2. Germline V gene sequence: CDR1 SGHRS, CDR2 YFSETQ. The V segment lost 4 bases and the J segment 5 bases; nucleotides outside the gene matches: 12. The CDR3 covers 17 residues. The CDR3 nucleotides are TGCGCCAGCAGCATGGGGGTCGCTAGCGGGATAACCGGGGAGCTGTTTTTT. This translates into CASSMGVASGITGELFF. The full variable domain, in which reference TRBV5-1 and TRBJ2-2 provide the parts outside the CDR3, is KAGVTQTPRYLIKTRGQQVTLSCSPISGHRSVSWYQQTPGQGLQFLFEYFSETQRNKGNFPGRFSGRQFSNSRSEMNVSTLELGDSALYLCASSMGVASGITGELFFGEGSRLTVL.

This clonotype has only a few counts. The chain employs TRBV30 and TRBJ2-1, with D possibly being TRBD2 (5 bases). Between the trimmed V and J ends, which lost 0 bases and 5 bases, there was a span of 14 bases. Germline assignment: CDR1 GTSNPN and CDR2 SVGIG (reference sequence). This CDR3 is built from 15 residues. The CDR3 coding sequence is TGTGCCTGGAGTGTTCGGGAACTACCCCACAATGAGCAGTTCTTC. Translating it yields CAWSVRELPHNEQFF.

This clonotype was found many times. This sequence joins TRBV7-9 and TRBJ2-3; a possible D gene is TRBD2 (6 bases). The V gene lost 3 bases and the J gene lost 1 base, with 17 bases spanning the gap. Germline CDR1 reads SEHNR; CDR2 reads FQNEAQ (reference sequence). The CDR3 spans 17 residues. The chain's CDR3 is CASSFPRWGVGTDTQYF. In DNA form, the CDR3 reads TGTGCCAGCAGCTTCCCGAGATGGGGGGTCGGCACAGATACGCAGTATTTT.

A few counts support this clonotype. The V call is TRBV10-3, the J call TRBJ2-7, with unresolved D. V dropped 3 bases and J dropped 3 bases, with 3 bases sitting between them. Germline CDR1 ENHRY, CDR2 SYGVKD. This CDR3 is 11 amino acids long. The CDR3 bases are TGTGCCATCAGTGAAGTCTACGAGCAGTACTTC. Encoded protein: CAISEVYEQYF.

The chain couples TRBV14 to TRBJ2-5, with D possibly TRBD2 on 6 matching bases. Germline-derived CDR1 and CDR2 are SGHDN and FVKESK. V gave up 4 bases and J gave up 5 bases, with 23 bases separating them. The CDR3 is 17 amino acids. DNA of the CDR3: TGTGCCAGCAGCCGTCACGGGACCCTGCGGGGTAATGAGACCCAGTACTTC. Translating gives CASSRHGTLRGNETQYF.

In its sample, this clonotype was seen many times. The chain couples TRBV4-3 to TRBJ1-5; no clear D. The length of the CDR3 is 15 residues. Germline-derived CDR1 and CDR2 are LGHNA and YSLEER. The V end was cut by 0 bases, the J end by 2 bases, with 8 bases between. This CDR3 is CASSQEHTGNQPQHF. CDR3 sequence (DNA): TGCGCCAGCAGCCAAGAACATACAGGCAATCAGCCCCAGCATTTT.

This clonotype has only a few counts. The V call is TRBV11-2, the J call TRBJ2-1; 12 nucleotides align to TRBD2. With V trimmed by 5 bases and J by 2 bases, 10 bases remained unmatched. Per germline, CDR1 SGHAT and CDR2 FQNNGV. This CDR3 region has 18 residues. This chain's CDR3 is CASSRTSGISAAYNEQFF. The CDR3 DNA reads TGTGCCAGCAGCCGGACTAGCGGGATTTCTGCCGCCTACAATGAGCAGTTCTTC.

This clonotype was observed at least ten times. The V gene is TRBV6-2 or TRBV6-3, the J gene TRBJ2-1; 10 nucleotides agree with TRBD2. Trimming at V came to 6 bases and at J to 8 bases, leaving 7 bases not matched to a gene. The CDR3 extends over 14 amino acids. The germline gives CDR1 MNHEY, CDR2 SVGEGT. CDR3 amino acids: CASRTTSGVYEQFF. The DNA of the CDR3 is TGTGCCAGCAGGACAACTAGCGGGGTTTATGAGCAGTTCTTC.

This clonotype came up a few times. The chain joins TRBV29-1 to TRBJ2-3; D not resolved. CDR1 SQVTM and CDR2 ANQGSEA come from the germline V gene. The V gene lost 7 bases and the J gene lost 6 bases, with 20 bases spanning the gap. The CDR3 has 14 residues. CDR3 nucleotide sequence: TGCAGCGCCTCCGACTGGGTCGTTAGTGATACGCAGTATTTT. Translating it yields CSASDWVVSDTQYF.

The chain recombines TRBV9 with TRBJ1-1, with 7 positions matching TRBD1. Trimming at V came to 4 bases and at J to 2 bases, leaving 8 bases not matched to a gene. Germline CDR1 SGDLS, CDR2 YYNGEE. The CDR3 covers 15 residues. CDR3 protein: CASSPRDRSNTEAFF. The DNA of the CDR3 is TGTGCCAGCAGCCCCAGGGACAGATCAAACACTGAAGCTTTCTTT.

In this sample, this clonotype turned up a few times. The rearrangement uses TRBV19 and TRBJ2-2; D tentatively fits TRBD1 or TRBD2 (5 bases each). The CDR3 spans 16 residues. CDR1 LNHDA and CDR2 SQIVND come from the germline V gene (reference sequence). V was shortened by 3 bases and J by 7 bases, with 18 bases between the two germline ends. The CDR3 nucleotides read TGTGCCAGTAGTATCCGGGGCAGGGAAACGATCGGGGAGCTGTTTTTT. It is translated as CASSIRGRETIGELFF.

The chain's CDR3 is CASSSRARNTGELFF. CDR3 bases: TGTGCCAGCAGCAGTCGGGCCAGGAACACCGGGGAGCTGTTTTTT. This rearrangement joins TRBV25-1 to TRBJ2-2; D gene unclear. This CDR3 comprises 15 residues. The V gene lost 6 bases and the J gene lost 1 base, with 12 bases spanning the gap. Germline CDR1 reads MGHDK; CDR2 reads SYGVNS.

This clonotype has a count of ten or more. V is TRBV12-3 or TRBV12-4 and J is TRBJ1-5, with D possibly being TRBD1 (5 bases). Trimming cost V 1 base and J 3 bases, with 7 bases left between them. There are 14 residues in the CDR3. This CDR3 is CASSLEGINQPQHF. The CDR3 nucleotides read TGTGCCAGCAGTTTAGAGGGGATCAATCAGCCCCAGCATTTT.

The V call is TRBV3-1, the J call TRBJ2-3; 9 bases fit TRBD2. The junction had 11 bases not matched to a gene; V was cut back by 1 base and J by 3 bases. This CDR3 is 18 amino acids long. Germline CDR1 and CDR2: LGHDT and YNNKEL (reference sequence). In DNA form, the CDR3 reads TGTGCCAGCAGCCAAGCTATCGGCGGGGGGGCCCGGACAGATACGCAGTATTTT. Its translation: CASSQAIGGGARTDTQYF.